This TCR beta chain was recorded in a study of T cell changes during pregnancy in multiple sclerosis. Sequencing was performed with immunoSEQ multiplex PCR; in TCRdb, only in-frame clones are kept and a portion is missing. The repertoire consists of 35,000 to 55,000 clones, with 80% to 95% occurring once and the leading ten covering roughly 4%. With 7 bases clipped from V and 7 bases from J, the junction kept 11 bases outside the gene matches. The V gene's germline CDR1 is MNHEY and CDR2 SMNVEV (reference sequence). The CDR3 contains 15 residues. The V call is TRBV27, the J call TRBJ2-7, with 12 bases aligning to TRBD2. This TCR came from a female donor with multiple sclerosis, enrolled in a pregnancy study. This material consisted of CD8+ T cells from peripheral blood mononuclear cells, taken after pregnancy. The CDR3 coding sequence is TGTGCCAGCACTCCCCGACTAGCGGGAGAAAAGGAGCAGTACTTC. This codes for CASTPRLAGEKEQYF.